What follows describes a single T cell receptor beta chain. The target of this receptor is not known. There are no base qualities to consult, and no much larger clone falls within one base. This record comes from a study of CD8+ T cells in alopecia areata (dated by TCRdb to the late 2010s). Regarding the research as a whole: The study used high-throughput TCRbeta sequencing to examine T cell clonal expansion in alopecia areata, in both the C3H/HeJ mouse model and human patients. On the human side, TCRbeta sequencing was run on scalp tissue and on sorted CD4+ and CD8+ peripheral blood T cells from healthy controls and from alopecia areata patients with either patchy or totalis/universalis disease. Scalp clonality was compared across normal scalp (n=4), patchy alopecia areata scalp (n=8), and alopecia totalis/universalis scalp (n=8). RNA was extracted with the PAXgene miRNA kit for fixed scalp, the miRNeasy kit for PBMCs, and the RNeasy kit for mouse skin. immunoSEQ multiplex PCR using 35 Vbeta forward primers and 13 Jbeta reverse primers was used to amplify TCRbeta CDR3 regions.

Here is what the overall study found, with its caveats: Unlike mouse skin, where gammadelta T cells dominate, normal human skin contains resident alphabeta T cells that get sequenced too, which complicates analysis of the scalp TCR repertoire. Lesional scalp, especially in alopecia totalis/universalis, showed higher clonality and more expanded CD8+ clones than normal scalp, suggesting antigenic drive. Shared TCR sequences between patients were less evident than in mice, which may be partly attributable to HLA diversity in the patient population.

The library relied on the immunoSEQ multiplex PCR assay. RNA was extracted from all samples and reverse transcribed into cDNA, which served as template for TCR sequencing. SuperScript III was used for first-strand cDNA synthesis, primed with a 2:1 mix of oligo-dT and random hexamers. Amplification bias was assessed with a synthetic immune receptor repertoire, and residual bias was removed computationally. On the study's bioinformatics: Raw reads were preprocessed for error removal, and CDR3 was defined according to IMGT conventions as running from the conserved cysteine to phenylalanine. Clonality was calculated as 1 minus Shannon entropy normalized by log2 of the number of productive unique TCRs. Scalp TCRbeta sequences were cross-referenced with sorted blood CD4 and CD8 repertoires so that the CD4 or CD8 identity of scalp clones could be inferred. TCRdb's version of the immuneACCESS table is confined to in-frame rearrangements and falls short of the full clone set. An unresolved V gene accounts for under half of the shortfall where checked; the remainder is of unknown origin. The DNA was the basis for D and trimming; V, J and clone size are from that table. The sample table lists about 150,000 clones, around 54% of them with a count of one. The ten top clones hold about 4.9% of the sample.

Between the V and J ends, shortened by 3 bases and 6 bases respectively, the junction contains 8 bases. The CDR3 numbers 13 residues from cysteine through phenylalanine. Left in the record is the CDR3 DNA by itself, 39 bases read in frame from the first base. According to the germline V gene (reference sequence), CDR1 reads LNHDA and CDR2 reads SQIVND. After PBMCs were isolated by density centrifugation and stained for CD3, CD4 and CD8, a FACSAria was used to sort CD4+ and CD8+ T cells. Unaffected controls provided scalp biopsies and blood samples. The sequenced sample was CD4+ T cells sorted from blood. Recombination joined TRBV19 with TRBJ2-2; the D region possibly corresponds to TRBD2 (5 bases align). This sequence originates from a human donor in good health. The nucleotides read TGTGCCAGTAGTATTATGGAGGCCGGGGAGCTGTTTTTT. Its coded protein is CASSIMEAGELFF.